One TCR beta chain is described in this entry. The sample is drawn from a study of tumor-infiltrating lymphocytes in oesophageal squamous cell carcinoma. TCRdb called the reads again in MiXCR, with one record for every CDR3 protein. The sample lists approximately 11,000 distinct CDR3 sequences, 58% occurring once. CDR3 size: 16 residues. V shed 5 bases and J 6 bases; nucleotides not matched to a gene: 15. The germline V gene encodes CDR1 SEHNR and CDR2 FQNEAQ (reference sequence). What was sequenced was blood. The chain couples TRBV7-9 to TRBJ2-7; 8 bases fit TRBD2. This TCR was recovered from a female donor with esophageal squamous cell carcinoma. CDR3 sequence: CASSPPTGGRLSEQYF. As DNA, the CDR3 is TGTGCCAGCAGCCCGCCCACTGGCGGGAGGTTAAGCGAGCAGTACTTC.